Listed below are T cell receptor beta chains from one sample, sequenced in a study of control samples from healthy donors and cancer patients. Profiling relied on immunoSEQ multiplex PCR, and the TCRdb table lists in-frame clones only, not all of them. The sample yields around 160,000 clones, 80% to 95% seen once. What was sequenced was blood. The receptors derive from a man between 18 and 29 years old in good health. Each CDR3 is given with its conserved first and last residue. A D gene is named only where the DNA matches it firmly. Only part of the rows carry a size: once, few, many, or a class if the clone is expanded.

d_gene	v_gene	abundance	j_gene	CDR3aa
NA	TRBV15	NA	TRBJ1-5	CATSSLSQPQHF
TRBD1	TRBV5-4	NA	TRBJ1-2	CASSLGFWDRGHGYTF
NA	TRBV16	NA	TRBJ1-1	CASSQFQGDQAFF
NA	TRBV7-9	many	TRBJ2-1	CASSRTLRVQFF
TRBD2	TRBV3-1/TRBV3-2	NA	TRBJ2-1	CASSQLSGGNSEQFF
TRBD2	TRBV6-1	NA	TRBJ2-5	CASSEALLAGVRETQYF
NA	TRBV18	NA	TRBJ1-6	CASSELGSRDSPLHF
TRBD2	TRBV19	NA	TRBJ2-5	CASSPGRREVETQYF
TRBD1	TRBV13	NA	TRBJ2-7	CASSFRDRGVDEQYF
NA	TRBV19	NA	TRBJ1-1	CASRGQYTEAFF
TRBD1	TRBV6-1	NA	TRBJ1-4	CASSEAGQTKNEKLFF
TRBD2	TRBV9	NA	TRBJ2-2	CASTASGSDTGELFF
NA	TRBV6-5	NA	TRBJ1-1	CASSLLERTEAFF
TRBD1	TRBV19	NA	TRBJ2-1	CASSPGQGGEQFF
NA	TRBV6-5	NA	TRBJ1-2	CASGTPYGYTF
TRBD1	TRBV18	NA	TRBJ1-1	CASSPSGGNRAFF
NA	TRBV9	few	TRBJ1-2	CASSPGPGEYGYTF
NA	TRBV19	NA	TRBJ2-5	CASSIGGREETQYF
NA	TRBV5-4	NA	TRBJ1-1	CASSSGSPGVYAEAFF
NA	TRBV6-6	NA	TRBJ1-4	CASTHGGGNEKLFF
NA	TRBV19	NA	TRBJ1-2	CASSIKDGANYGYTF
NA	TRBV19	NA	TRBJ1-1	CASRASGRMNTEAFF
NA	TRBV6-5	NA	TRBJ1-2	CASSYSPLYGYTF
NA	TRBV18	NA	TRBJ2-2	CASSPSNTGELFF
TRBD1	TRBV6-5	NA	TRBJ2-5	CASRRDRAGETQYF
NA	TRBV12-3/TRBV12-4	NA	TRBJ1-2	CASSLEVNYGYTF
TRBD1	TRBV28	NA	TRBJ1-1	CASSLQSETGKKAFF
NA	TRBV5-1	once	TRBJ2-1	CASSLAAGTGNEQFF
NA	TRBV27	NA	TRBJ2-7	CASSLIGTAEQYF
NA	TRBV24-1	NA	TRBJ1-1	CATSLSGATEAFF
NA	TRBV30	NA	TRBJ2-2	CASKRPQKAANTGELFF
TRBD2	TRBV6-5	NA	TRBJ2-3	CASQDRGLASDTQYF